The sample holds a few counts of the clone carrying this TCR beta chain. The target antigen is unknown. This sample was taken from a study of human T cells and chemical hapten exposure. Study overall: It was small differences in pooled library volume that mainly caused per-sample TCR yields to vary. Overall study results and limits: Sensitizing with DPC caused no change in TCRs above 1 in 1000 frequency.

Stated time point: healthy volunteer bleed at 6 weeks. Before extraction, the whole blood was not fractionated, and total RNA was taken from it. Unique molecular identifiers were affixed to discrete cDNA molecules within the library. MiXCR was run by TCRdb on the RACE reads, yielding one entry per CDR3 protein. The table shows 70,000 to 85,000 distinct CDR3 sequences, with about 9% occurring only once. The CDR3 spans 15 residues. Per the germline V gene, CDR1 is LGHDT and CDR2 is YNNKEL (reference sequence). The J segment lost 3 bases and the V segment lost 3 bases, leaving 3 bases of the junction unmatched.

Sequencing used whole blood. The source of this sequence is a male donor in good health. Some clones in this sample may be carry-over from other donors' samples. The chain combines TRBV3-1 with TRBJ1-2; 11 positions agree with TRBD1. The CDR3 loop is CASSHQGQGDYGYTF. Written as DNA, the CDR3 is TGTGCCAGCAGCCATCAGGGACAGGGGGACTATGGCTACACCTTC.